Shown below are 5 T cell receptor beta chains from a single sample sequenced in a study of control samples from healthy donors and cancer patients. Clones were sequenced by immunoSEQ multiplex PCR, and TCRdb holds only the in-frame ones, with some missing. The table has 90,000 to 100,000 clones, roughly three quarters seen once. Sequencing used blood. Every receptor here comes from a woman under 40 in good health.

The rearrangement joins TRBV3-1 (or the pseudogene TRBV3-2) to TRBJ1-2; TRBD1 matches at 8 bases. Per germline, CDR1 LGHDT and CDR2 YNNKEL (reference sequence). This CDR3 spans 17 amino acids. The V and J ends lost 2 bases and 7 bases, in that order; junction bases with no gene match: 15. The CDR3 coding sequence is TGTGCCAGCAGCCAAAAGCCTTCGGGAGGACAGGGCTCTGGCTACACCTTC. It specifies CASSQKPSGGQGSGYTF.

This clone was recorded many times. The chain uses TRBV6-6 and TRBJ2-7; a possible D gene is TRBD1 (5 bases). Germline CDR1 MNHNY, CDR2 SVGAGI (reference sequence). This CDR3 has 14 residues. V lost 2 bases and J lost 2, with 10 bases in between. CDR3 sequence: CASSYRGMPYEQYF. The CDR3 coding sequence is TGTGCCAGCAGTTACAGGGGAATGCCCTACGAGCAGTACTTC.

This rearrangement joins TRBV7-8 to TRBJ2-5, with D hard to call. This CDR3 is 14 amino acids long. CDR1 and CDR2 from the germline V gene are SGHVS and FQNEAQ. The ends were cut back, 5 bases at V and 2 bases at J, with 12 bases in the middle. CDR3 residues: CASSVNRVQETQYF. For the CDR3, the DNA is TGTGCCAGCAGCGTGAACCGGGTTCAAGAGACCCAGTACTTC.

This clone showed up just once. The CDR3: CASSPGEETQYF. CDR3 DNA: TGTGCCAGCAGTCCGGGGGAAGAGACCCAGTACTTC. The rearrangement uses TRBV6-2 or TRBV6-3 and TRBJ2-5; tentatively, D is TRBD2 (6 bases). Germline loops: CDR1 MNHEY, CDR2 SVGEGT. The CDR3 has 12 residues. V gave up 5 bases and J gave up 3 bases, with 7 bases separating them.

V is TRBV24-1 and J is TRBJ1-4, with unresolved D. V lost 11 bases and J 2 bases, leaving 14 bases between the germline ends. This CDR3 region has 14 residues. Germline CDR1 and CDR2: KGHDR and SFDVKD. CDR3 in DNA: TGTGCCAATGGCACCGGGTCTACTAATGAAAAACTGTTTTTT. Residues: CANGTGSTNEKLFF.